This is a list of T cell receptor beta chains from one sample in a study of CD8 T cells in Susac syndrome. Via MiXCR, TCRdb re-called the immunoSEQ multiplex PCR reads, giving one row per CDR3 protein. The sample has 330,000 or so distinct CDR3 sequences, roughly 85% seen once; the top ten hold approximately 0.2%. Sequenced: CD8+ T cells from PBMCs. Receptors originate from a human donor with multiple sclerosis. Each CDR3 is given with its conserved first and last residue. Rows may omit the clone size; those that give it use once, few, many or a size class.

V	size	CDR3
TRBV4-3	NA	CASSRLGQFPGELFF
TRBV24-1	NA	CATSDRDKGVNQPQHF
TRBV7-8	NA	CASSTGTSGGEQFF
TRBV12-3/TRBV12-4	NA	CASSPWTGRISGNTIYF
TRBV20-1	NA	CSARDLGSGIYREQFF
TRBV12-3/TRBV12-4	NA	CASSFGRGSGETQYF
TRBV20-1	NA	CSARPNRGLRGWVGETQYF
TRBV7-2	NA	CASCCLAGTGMNTEAFF
TRBV5-6	NA	CASTDGTAPDQLKEQYF
TRBV20-1	NA	CSAETGRSYEQYF
TRBV5-4	few	CASSSRDSSYEQYF
TRBV12-3/TRBV12-4	NA	CASSLALGETAQYF
TRBV7-9	NA	CASTPLGTANTGELFF
TRBV20-1	NA	CSARDPSAGANVLTF
TRBV9	many	CASSVGGSYEQYF
TRBV7-9	NA	CASSKQSSYEQYF
TRBV27	NA	CASSPRQGGEKLFF
TRBV12-3/TRBV12-4	once	CASSLNPSGRNTYEQYF
TRBV11-2	NA	CASSLEPDSWGSGYGYTF
TRBV27	NA	CASSFSPAGDSYNEQFF
TRBV6-5	NA	CASSYAYQGDSNQPQHF
TRBV11-2	NA	CATSREASGNTIYF
TRBV20-1	NA	CSAIPDAHSGNTIYF
TRBV6-1	once	CASSLGQGAYPGTEAFF
TRBV6-2/TRBV6-3	few	CASSYSVRGYDGYTF
TRBV7-8	NA	CASSPWRTGTGVKNEQFF
TRBV28	NA	CASSLLSGSLYEQYF
TRBV25-1	NA	CATGLAGKETQYF
TRBV7-9	NA	CASSISWDTQYF
TRBV13	once	CASSLRRAQGSNYGYTF
TRBV2	NA	CASSASLAGGLDEQFF
TRBV7-9	few	CASSLAPDSTYEQYF
TRBV13	once	CASSLATGGAEQYF
TRBV29-1	NA	CSVEEYLGSPQHF